This record looks at one T cell receptor beta chain sequence and its context. Its target antigen remains unknown. Within one base of it there is no much larger clone, and no base qualities were kept. Sample time point, as interpreted from the label and publication: baseline before first vaccination. Samples from vaccinated people were obtained from the UK trials COV001 and COV002, which included a single-blind randomized controlled phase 2/3 trial of AZD1222 (ChAdOx1 nCoV-19) in healthy adults. For TCRbeta chain sequencing, PBMC samples from trial participants were taken at day 0 and at day 28 after the second dose. The source of the sample is a study of T cell responses to AZD1222 COVID-19 vaccine (dated by TCRdb to about 2021). For context, the study as a whole: AZD1222 recipients given second doses at about 4 weeks or at about 12 weeks were pooled, since spike-specific TCR depth and breadth were not found to differ between the two schedules. TCR sequencing was performed for 230 to 250 trial participants, of whom around 200 were given two doses of AZD1222 and approximately 25 were given two doses of MenACWY control vaccine. Trial participants were enrolled by age into 18-55, 56-69 and 70-plus year subgroups, with 148, 28 and 57 TCR-sequenced participants respectively.

What the study reported, not specific to this receptor: The 56-69-year group was small, and its depth increase did not reach significance, likely because of low power. Conclusions about previously exposed vaccinees were limited because only six AZD1222 recipients were SARS-CoV-2 seropositive at baseline. Reportedly, close to half of the unique spike-specific TCRs recognized epitopes lying outside the regions that are mutated in the B.1.351 and B.1.1.7 variants. A significant rise in spike-specific TCR breadth and depth was observed after two AZD1222 doses relative to day 0 and relative to MenACWY recipients. Because no day 14 peak-response samples were available, repertoires were characterized only after the peak T cell response. CD4 TCRs associated with the vaccine covered the entire spike protein, and the dominant responses were in regions 160-218 and 743-854. Participants were mostly white British, with more females than males. The authors suggested clonal diversity may have been underestimated.

In the germline V gene, CDR1 corresponds to MNHNS and CDR2 to SASEGT. The trim is 3 bases for V and 4 bases for J, with a gap of 13 bases between the germline ends. There are 15 amino acids in the CDR3, from cysteine to phenylalanine inclusive. The sequence is cut down to CDR3 DNA, 45 bases in frame from base 1. The CDR3 regions of human TCRbeta chains were subjected to immunosequencing. In the paper's pipeline: TCRs in the repertoires were matched against a reference library of SARS-CoV-2-specific TCRs that had been generated with the MIRA antigen-specificity platform. Breadth was defined as the fraction of unique TCRs that were SARS-CoV-2-associated. Depth was defined as the fraction of total T cells that were SARS-CoV-2-associated. Using the MIRA data, every spike-specific TCR was mapped to the spike region that the TCR reacted to and assigned to either a CD4 or a CD8 class. Log10-transformed breadth and depth values were compared by one-way ANOVA with Sidak's multiple comparisons tests. In its TCRdb copy, this immuneACCESS table keeps in-frame sequences only and misses some clones. Where compared with another copy, unresolved V genes explain less than half of these, and the others have no known cause. The V and J calls and the clone size are those of that table, but D and trimming were determined from the DNA. The sample table contains approximately 100,000 clones; only one count was recorded for over 75% of them. Roughly 20% of the sample belongs to the ten largest clones.

The sequence derives from an adult in good health. The chain couples TRBV6-1 to TRBJ1-5; the D gene cannot be resolved reliably. The sequences come from peripheral blood, collected on day 0 of AZD1222 vaccination. CDR3 sequence: CASSEAAPMNQPQHF. The DNA is as follows: TGTGCCAGCAGTGAGGCAGCCCCTATGAATCAGCCCCAGCATTTT.